This TCR beta chain was sequenced in a study of T cell changes during pregnancy in multiple sclerosis. The ends were cut back, 0 bases at V and 6 bases at J, with 12 bases in the middle. Per germline, CDR1 LNHNV and CDR2 YYDKDF (reference sequence). The CDR3 is made up of 15 amino acids. Data came from immunoSEQ multiplex PCR; TCRdb stores just in-frame clones and leaves some out. This sample has tens of thousands of clones, with approximately 88% found just once. The chain carries TRBV15 and TRBJ1-5; D may be TRBD1 (5 bases). The source was peripheral blood, collected in the first trimester of pregnancy. This clonotype was obtained from a female donor in good health, enrolled as a control in a pregnancy study. CDR3 sequence reads: CATSRDQRGPQPQHF. The CDR3 DNA reads as TGTGCCACCAGCAGAGATCAAAGGGGCCCTCAGCCCCAGCATTTT. Looking up the rest from reference TRBV15 and TRBJ1-5 gives the full variable domain: DAMVIQNPRYQVTQFGKPVTLSCSQTLNHNVMYWYQQKSSQAPKLLFHYYDKDFNNEADTPDNFQSRRPNTSFCFLDIRSPGLGDTAMYLCATSRDQRGPQPQHFGDGTRLSIL.